These 27 T cell receptor beta chains were all obtained from the same sample, sequenced in a study of tumor and adjacent non-tumor tissue in lung cancer. TCRbeta libraries were built with three rounds of nested PCR, modified from ARM-PCR. TCRdb reprocessed the multiplex PCR reads via MiXCR and lists one record per CDR3 protein. The sample consists of roughly 70,000 distinct CDR3 sequences, roughly 75% of them appearing once. This sample's RNA came from whole unsorted tissue. This non-tumor lung sample came from over 3 cm beyond the tumor edge. Material for sequencing was distant non-tumor lung tissue. The receptors were gathered from a woman aged 45-65 years with non-small cell lung cancer.

This sequence joins TRBV11-2 and TRBJ1-5, with D uncertain. The assigned J gene may be wrong: the sequence end matches TRBJ2-3 better. This CDR3 comprises 13 residues. The germline gives CDR1 SGHAT, CDR2 FQNNGV. CDR3 nucleotides: TGTGCCAGCAGCGAAGAGAGGAACAAGCCCCAGTATTTT. Translation: CASSEERNKPQYF.

Concerning this clonotype itself: Its ends do not fully match the called genes, so a read error is possible. The J gene is TRBJ2-3, the V gene TRBV28, with a tentative D call TRBD2 (6 bases). Germline CDR1 MDHEN, CDR2 SYDVKM. This CDR3 is built from 15 residues. CDR3 DNA: TGCGCCAGCAGCCCTATGGAGGGTAGCACAGATACGCAGTATTTT. This gives the protein CASSPMEGSTDTQYF. The whole variable domain, remainder taken from reference TRBV28 and TRBJ2-3, is DVKVTQSSRYLVKRTGEKVFLECVQDMDHENMFWYRQDPGLGLRLIYFSYDVKMKEKGDIPEGYSVSREKKERFSLILESASTNQTSMYLCASSPMEGSTDTQYFGPGTRLTVL.

Comment on this clonotype: Just one base apart from a much larger clone, this may be a read error. The CDR3 DNA is TGCAGCTACCGGCGGGAGAGGTATGAGCAGTTCTTC. Protein product: CSYRRERYEQFF. The rearrangement links TRBV29-1 to TRBJ2-1; 7 bases match TRBD2. Germline-derived CDR1 and CDR2 are SQVTM and ANQGSEA. There are 12 residues in the CDR3. Trimming cost V 8 bases and J 8 bases; bases outside gene matches: 9.

Concerning this clonotype: Relative to the germline gene, one junction end is altered; a read error may explain this. The chain combines TRBV6-5 with TRBJ1-2; D is unclear. The CDR3 has 14 amino acids. Germline CDR1 MNHEY, CDR2 SVGAGI. In DNA form, the CDR3 reads TGTGTCAGCAGTCGCCCGGGCGTGAAATATGGCTACACCTTC. The encoded protein is CVSSRPGVKYGYTF.

Comments on this clonotype: The DNA is omitted, as the CDR3 cannot be located on it reliably, and the CDR3 follows TCRdb's listing. V gene TRBV11-2 combines with J gene TRBJ2-7; the table's D gene call, TRBD2, was not cross checked with the DNA. Per germline, CDR1 SGHAT and CDR2 FQNNGV. Ends included, the CDR3 has 15 residues. The CDR3 loop reads CTSSPWASGSYEQYF.

This clonotype was seen ten or more times. The junction does not match germline at one end; this may be a read error. The chain carries TRBV24-1 and TRBJ2-1; TRBD2 matches 9 bases. CDR1 KGHDR and CDR2 SFDVKD come from the germline V gene. CDR3 length equals 15 residues. The CDR3 nucleotides read TGTGCCACCAGTGGTTTGGGGACTAGCATCGATGAGCAGTTCTTC. Its protein is CATSGLGTSIDEQFF.

Concerning this clonotype: One end of the junction fails to match germline, which may point to a read error. This chain uses TRBV10-3 with TRBJ1-2; D gene ambiguous. Germline V gene data show CDR1 as ENHRY and CDR2 as SYGVKD. This CDR3 spans 12 amino acids. CDR3 sequence reads: CAISEPNYDYTF. CDR3 in DNA: TGTGCCATCAGTGAACCTAACTATGACTACACCTTC.

Notes on this clonotype: No conserved phenylalanine or tryptophan ends this CDR3, so it is likely a read error. This chain links TRBV6-6 with TRBJ1-1, with unresolved D. Germline V CDR1 and CDR2: MNHNY, SVGAGI (reference sequence). This CDR3 comprises 12 residues. Trimming cost V 9 bases and J 8 bases, with 16 bases left between them. CDR3: CASSLTGLEAFS. The CDR3 DNA is TGTGCCAGTAGCCTCACTGGACTGGAAGCTTTCTCT.

This clonotype occurred a few times. A much bigger clone sits one base away, suggesting this may be a read error. CDR3 sequence (DNA): TGCGCCAGCAGCCAATGGGGGGATCCAGACAGCTCTGGAAACACCATATATTTT. It encodes CASSQWGDPDSSGNTIYF. The chain couples TRBV4-1 to TRBJ1-3, with a possible D match to TRBD1 (5 bases). The germline gives CDR1 MGHRA, CDR2 YSYEKL. The CDR3 consists of 18 residues. The ends were cut back, 2 bases at V and 0 bases at J, with 17 bases in the middle.

Of note for this clonotype: A junction end diverges from the germline sequence, so it may reflect a read error. V and J are TRBV11-1 and TRBJ2-7, with 11 bases matching TRBD2. The CDR3 is 15 amino acids. Germline lookup yields CDR1 SGHAT and CDR2 FQDESV (reference sequence). The CDR3 region has the DNA TGTGCCAGCAGCTTGGGACTAGCGGAATACTACGAGCGGTACTTC. As protein: CASSLGLAEYYERYF.

This clonotype appeared many times. The chain has TRBV20-1 and TRBJ1-3; D is unresolved. Trimming stripped 6 bases from V and 7 bases from J, with 7 bases between. Per germline, CDR1 DFQATT and CDR2 SNEGSKA (reference sequence). The CDR3 is 10 residues long. The CDR3 DNA sequence: TGCAGTGCGGGAGGGAACACCATATATTTT. This encodes CSAGGNTIYF.

Concerning this clonotype itself: This could be a read error, since a much larger clone is one nucleotide away. V gene TRBV6-5 combines with J gene TRBJ1-4; 7 bases match TRBD1. The V segment lost 6 bases and the J segment 7 bases; nucleotides outside the gene matches: 5. Germline CDR1 reads MNHEY; CDR2 reads SVGAGI. CDR3 length: 13 amino acids. CDR3 in DNA: TGTGCCAGCAGGCGGTCAGGGGGTGAAAAACTGTTTTTT. Translation: CASRRSGGEKLFF.

Concerning this clonotype itself: A read error may explain this, as a much larger clone is one base away. The rearrangement uses TRBV5-4 and TRBJ2-3; tentative D call: TRBD2 (6 bases). The CDR3 consists of 15 residues. Looked up from germline, CDR1 is SGHNT and CDR2 is YYREEE (reference sequence). CDR3 nucleotide sequence: TGTGCCAGCTGCTTGAGCGGGCCTAGCACAGATACGCAGTATTTT. The encoded protein is CASCLSGPSTDTQYF.

On this clonotype itself: The junction differs from germline at one of its ends, possibly a read error. The chain uses TRBV6-1 and TRBJ1-1; tentatively, D is TRBD1 (6 bases). Germline V gene lookup returns CDR1 MNHNS and CDR2 SASEGT. CDR3 length: 14 residues. CDR3 sequence: CASSGGGRSYEASF. The CDR3 coding sequence is TGTGCTAGCAGTGGTGGGGGGCGCAGCTATGAAGCTTCCTTT.

This clonotype was seen more than once but under ten times. This sequence joins TRBV6-1 and TRBJ2-5, with D perhaps matching TRBD1 (6 bases). Trimming pared 4 bases from V and 1 base from J, leaving 13 bases between. The CDR3 consists of 15 residues. Germline V gives CDR1 MNHNS, CDR2 SASEGT. The CDR3, as DNA: TGTGCCAGCAGTGGCAGGGGTCGCCCCCAAGAGACCCAGTACTTC. Translating it yields CASSGRGRPQETQYF.

With respect to this clonotype: A junction end diverges from the germline sequence, so it may reflect a read error. The rearrangement uses TRBV29-1 and TRBJ2-5; 7 bases fit TRBD2. CDR1 is SQVTM, CDR2 ANQGSEA, per germline. The CDR3 length is 16 residues. This CDR3 reads CSVAVNRGRVVETPYF. CDR3 sequence (DNA): TGTAGCGTTGCAGTCAATAGAGGGAGGGTTGTGGAGACCCCGTACTTC.

Comments on this clonotype: This clone may be a read error of a much larger clone one base away. The chain couples TRBV5-4 to TRBJ2-3, with 9 bases aligning to TRBD2. The CDR3 runs to 17 residues. Looked up from germline, CDR1 is SGHNT and CDR2 is YYREEE (reference sequence). The CDR3 loop reads CASSLGLAARGTDMQYF. The CDR3 DNA reads as TGTGCCAGCAGCTTGGGACTAGCGGCTAGAGGCACAGATATGCAGTATTTT.

About this clonotype itself: The junction shows a germline mismatch at one end, possibly a read error. This chain links TRBV11-2 with TRBJ1-5; no definite D call. Germline CDR1 SGHAT, CDR2 FQNNGV. There are 15 residues in the CDR3. The CDR3 DNA follows: TGTGCCAGCAGCTCAGCGGGCCTAGGCAAACAGCCCCAGCATTTT. It codes for CASSSAGLGKQPQHF.

This clonotype was detected a few times. At one end, the junction sequence differs from germline, possibly due to a read error. This chain connects TRBV12-3 or TRBV12-4 to TRBJ2-2; D might be TRBD2 (5 bases). CDR3 length equals 12 residues. CDR3 DNA: TGTGCCAGGAGTTTGGGCACCGGGGAGTTGTTTTTT. Amino acids: CARSLGTGELFF.

Comment on this clonotype: The CDR3 does not close with the conserved phenylalanine or tryptophan, likely indicating a read error. The chain is built from TRBV20-1 and TRBJ2-7; a possible D gene is TRBD1 (5 bases). Trimming shortened V by 3 bases and J by 3 bases, and 12 bases separated the two germline ends. The CDR3 loop spans 13 amino acids. Germline V gene sequence: CDR1 DFQATT, CDR2 SNEGSKA (reference sequence). This CDR3 is CSARPLDNYEQYI. Here the CDR3 DNA reads TGCAGTGCTAGGCCCCTGGACAACTACGAGCAGTACATC.

Details on this clonotype: A much larger clone is a single base away; this may be a read error. The rearrangement uses TRBV20-1 and TRBJ2-1, with D tentatively TRBD2 (5 bases). Germline values: CDR1 DFQATT, CDR2 SNEGSKA (reference sequence). Trimming shortened V by 6 bases and J by 2 bases, and 17 bases separated the two germline ends. The CDR3 is 15 amino acids. CDR3 sequence (DNA): TGCAGTGCGAGTGTAGCGAGAGTAACCTACAATGAGCAGTTCTTC. Its protein product is CSASVARVTYNEQFF.

Remarks on this clonotype: A much larger clone lies a single base off, so this may be a read error. CDR3 nucleotides: TGCAGTGCTAGAGATTCGAGTGATGAGCAGTTCTTC. Translated: CSARDSSDEQFF. The rearrangement joins TRBV20-1 to TRBJ2-1; D gene unclear. Trimming pared 0 bases from V and 8 bases from J, leaving 8 bases between. This CDR3 region has 12 residues. CDR1 is DFQATT and CDR2 is SNEGSKA in the germline V gene (reference sequence).

A remark on this clonotype: Just one base apart from a much larger clone, this may be a read error. The rearrangement links TRBV20-1 to TRBJ1-2; no firm D call. Germline assignment: CDR1 DFQATT and CDR2 SNEGSKA (reference sequence). The CDR3 is 13 amino acids. Between the trimmed V and J ends, which lost 0 bases and 6 bases, there was a span of 11 bases. The CDR3 reads CSARDPGPDGYTF. As DNA, the CDR3 is TGCAGTGCTAGAGATCCGGGTCCGGATGGCTACACCTTC.

V and J are TRBV28 and TRBJ2-5; D is unclear. The CDR3 covers 16 residues. CDR1 is MDHEN, CDR2 SYDVKM, per germline. V was pared by 6 bases and J by 6 bases, with 23 bases between. The CDR3: CASSPPPGVGMKTQYF. Here the CDR3 DNA reads TGTGCCAGCAGCCCCCCCCCAGGAGTCGGTATGAAGACCCAGTACTTC.

As to this clonotype: A junction boundary mismatches the germline segment, possibly from a read error. The chain combines TRBV6-6 with TRBJ2-1, with a weak D call TRBD2 (5 bases). Germline V CDR1 and CDR2: MNHNY, SVGAGI (reference sequence). The CDR3 consists of 16 residues. CDR3 region: CANSYPSSCSYNEQFF. In DNA form, the CDR3 reads TGTGCCAACAGTTACCCTTCTAGCTGCTCCTACAATGAGCAGTTCTTC.

This rearrangement joins TRBV11-2 to TRBJ2-1, with D possibly matching TRBD2 (5 bases). CDR3 length equals 14 residues. Germline CDR1 and CDR2: SGHAT and FQNNGV. Trimming shortened V by 9 bases and J by 9 bases, and 21 bases separated the two germline ends. This CDR3 is CASSFIGKAVEQFF. The CDR3 nucleotides read TGTGCCAGTAGTTTTATCGGGAAGGCCGTTGAGCAGTTCTTC.

This clonotype was counted ten times or more. The chain joins TRBV6-5 to TRBJ1-2; tentatively, D is TRBD1 (5 bases). The CDR3 spans 19 residues. Germline V gene data show CDR1 as MNHEY and CDR2 as SVGAGI. The ends were cut back, 0 bases at V and 0 bases at J, with 20 bases in the middle. The CDR3 region has the DNA TGTGCCAGCAGTTACTCAGGCTTGGGCAGGGAAGGGTCTAACTATGGCTACACCTTC. Translating gives CASSYSGLGREGSNYGYTF.